This T cell receptor beta chain was sequenced for a study of monozygotic twins with inflammatory bowel disease. Study-wide results and caveats: Individual T cell subtypes were not distinguishable. IBD patients had lower TCRbeta diversity (inverse Simpson) than healthy co-twins.

Each UMI, carrying a 6-nucleotide sample barcode, came from template switching. One entry per CDR3 protein, without DNA, is what TCRdb gives after re-calling the 5' RACE reads. The repertoire table contains some 160,000 distinct CDR3 sequences. About this clonotype: What it recognizes is unknown.

The CDR3 is 11 residues long. Germline V gene lookup returns CDR1 SGHTA and CDR2 FQGNSA. V is TRBV7-2 and J is TRBJ2-5; TCRdb indicates TRBD2, and absent DNA this call remains unverified. The sequence was obtained from a human donor with ulcerative colitis or Crohn's disease, or a healthy co-twin of an affected twin (not recorded which). What was sequenced was blood. The CDR3 protein is CASSLSGGPYF.